These 15 T cell receptor beta chains were sequenced from one sample in a study of shared clonotypes between healthy human individuals. Measured with immunoSEQ multiplex PCR; TCRdb has only the in-frame clones, and not every one. The sample lists 2 million to 2.5 million clones, more than 90% seen once, with 0.1% to 0.15% in the top ten. The sequenced sample was naive CD4+ T cells sorted from blood. Subset in this sample: CD45RA+ positively selected. Receptors originate from a man aged 18 to 30 in good health.

The CDR3 DNA reads as TGCGCCAGCAGCTTGGTGGGACAGGGTTCAGATACGCAGTATTTT. This sequence encodes CASSLVGQGSDTQYF. The chain carries TRBV5-1 and TRBJ2-3; TRBD1 aligns across 9 bases. Germline loops: CDR1 SGHRS, CDR2 YFSETQ. CDR3 length: 15 residues. With V trimmed by 0 bases and J by 4 bases, 3 bases remained unmatched.

This clone was detected only a few times. The same CDR3 arises from other DNA sequences in this sample as well. This chain uses TRBV10-3 with TRBJ2-3; D remains unclear. Germline V lookup: CDR1 ENHRY, CDR2 SYGVKD. The CDR3 is made up of 11 amino acids. V was cut by 4 bases and J by 3 bases, with 2 bases left in between. The CDR3 DNA reads as TGTGCCATCAGTGTTACAGATACGCAGTATTTT. Its translation is CAISVTDTQYF.

The J gene is TRBJ1-5, the V gene TRBV28, with D possibly matching TRBD1 (6 bases). The CDR3 loop spans 13 amino acids. V lost 6 bases and J lost 6, with 12 bases in between. Germline CDR1 reads MDHEN; CDR2 reads SYDVKM. CDR3 in DNA: TGTGCCAGCAGCCCCGACAGGCGTCAGCCCCAGCATTTT. Protein: CASSPDRRQPQHF.

The chain employs TRBV30 and TRBJ2-2, with 9 bases lining up with TRBD2. The CDR3 consists of 16 residues. The trim removed 7 bases at V and 7 bases at J, leaving 16 bases unmatched. The germline gives CDR1 GTSNPN, CDR2 SVGIG (reference sequence). The DNA of the CDR3 is TGTGCCTACGCCCTACTCCCCGGGACTAGCAGCGGGGAGCTGTTTTTT. This translates into CAYALLPGTSSGELFF.

V is TRBV15 and J is TRBJ2-5; the D gene could be TRBD1 or TRBD2 (5 bases each). V lost 3 bases, J lost 5 bases, and 19 bases lay in between. From germline, CDR1 is LNHNV and CDR2 YYDKDF (reference sequence). This CDR3 region has 16 residues. As DNA, the CDR3 is TGTGCCACCAGCAGTATAGGCTGGGACCCATCGGAGACCCAGTACTTC. This gives the protein CATSSIGWDPSETQYF.

The genes are TRBV10-3 and TRBJ1-4, with a tentative D call TRBD1 (6 bases). Germline loops: CDR1 ENHRY, CDR2 SYGVKD. Trimming left V 6 bases short and J 0 bases short, with 17 bases between. The CDR3 is 17 residues long. The CDR3 protein is CAISDGQRGTTNEKLFF. CDR3 sequence (DNA): TGTGCCATCAGCGACGGACAGAGGGGCACAACTAATGAAAAACTGTTTTTT.

The CDR3 region is CASSPIRVASTDTQYF. The CDR3 DNA reads as TGTGCCAGCAGCCCTATTCGGGTAGCGAGCACAGATACGCAGTATTTT. The chain has TRBV6-6 and TRBJ2-3, with a tentative D call TRBD2 (5 bases). Trimming took 6 bases from V and 0 from J, leaving 16 bases between them. The CDR3 is 16 amino acids. In germline, CDR1 is MNHNY, CDR2 SVGAGI (reference sequence).

This sequence joins TRBV21-1 and TRBJ1-3; TRBD1, the D gene given by the table, was not confirmed from the DNA. TRBV21-1 is described as a pseudogene. CDR3 length equals 16 residues. The CDR3 region is CASSAVDRASGNTIYF. Written as DNA, the CDR3 is TGTGCCAGCAGCGCAGTAGACAGGGCATCTGGAAACACCATATATTTT.

The chain uses TRBV9 and TRBJ2-2; 7 bases line up with TRBD1. CDR3 length: 15 amino acids. Unmatched junction bases numbered 8, after V lost 4 bases and J lost 5 bases. From germline, CDR1 is SGDLS and CDR2 YYNGEE. The CDR3 DNA is TGTGCCAGCAGCCCAACACAGGGGAAAACCGGGGAGCTGTTTTTT. Encoded protein: CASSPTQGKTGELFF.

This rearrangement joins TRBV7-9 to TRBJ2-1; 9 bases align to TRBD2. The V and J ends lost 7 bases and 2 bases, in that order; junction bases with no gene match: 12. Germline CDR1 is SEHNR and CDR2 is FQNEAQ (reference sequence). This CDR3 spans 17 amino acids. The CDR3 reads CASTPRAGGSAYNEQFF. CDR3 DNA sequence: TGTGCCAGCACCCCTCGGGCGGGAGGGTCCGCCTACAATGAGCAGTTCTTC.

A single count supports this clone. V is TRBV9 and J is TRBJ2-7; no clear D. This CDR3 is built from 14 residues. Germline values: CDR1 SGDLS, CDR2 YYNGEE. Trimming took 0 bases from V and 6 from J, leaving 13 bases between them. The CDR3 is CASSVGQQSLEQYF. The CDR3, as DNA: TGTGCCAGCAGCGTAGGCCAGCAGTCCCTCGAGCAGTACTTC.

The V call is TRBV28, the J call TRBJ2-5; TRBD2 is a possible D gene (6 bases). The CDR3 sequence is 17 residues long. V shed 9 bases and J shed 1 base, with 24 bases lying between them. Germline CDR1 is MDHEN and CDR2 is SYDVKM. The CDR3 nucleotides are TGTGCCAGAGCTCCTGCGAAGGGGACTCCGCCCCAAGAGACCCAGTACTTC. Translated, it gives CARAPAKGTPPQETQYF.

J is TRBJ2-4 and V is TRBV29-1; 7 bases are a match to TRBD1. The CDR3 runs 13 residues. Germline loops: CDR1 SQVTM, CDR2 ANQGSEA. The CDR3, as DNA: TGCAGTGGCACGGGACAGCAATTAAACATTCAGTACTTC. Translating it yields CSGTGQQLNIQYF.

J is TRBJ1-5 and V is TRBV18; D gene uncertain. Germline V gene data show CDR1 as KGHSH and CDR2 as LQKENI. This CDR3 is built from 13 residues. V dropped 4 bases and J dropped 5 bases, with 9 bases sitting between them. The CDR3 nucleotides are TGTGCCAGCTCACTCCATTCTGATCAGCCCCAGCATTTT. Encoded protein: CASSLHSDQPQHF.

Worth noting for this clone: An end of the junction differs from the germline gene, which may be a read error. This rearrangement joins TRBV2 to TRBJ1-4; 8 bases fit TRBD1. CDR1 and CDR2 from the germline V gene are SNHLY and FYNNEI. The CDR3 is 12 amino acids. CDR3 loop: CASRGDRPGYNF. Written as DNA, the CDR3 is TGTGCCAGCAGGGGGGACAGGCCAGGGTATAATTTT.